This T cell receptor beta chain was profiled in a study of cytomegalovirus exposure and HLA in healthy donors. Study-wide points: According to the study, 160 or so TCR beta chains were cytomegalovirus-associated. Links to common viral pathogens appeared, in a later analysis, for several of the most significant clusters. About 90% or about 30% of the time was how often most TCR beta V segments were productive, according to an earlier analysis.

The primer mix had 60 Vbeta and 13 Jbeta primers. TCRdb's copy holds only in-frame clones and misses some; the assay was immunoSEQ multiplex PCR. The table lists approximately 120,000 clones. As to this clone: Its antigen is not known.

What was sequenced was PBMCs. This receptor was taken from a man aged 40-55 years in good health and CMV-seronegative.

The CDR3 bases are TGTGCCAGCGGGGGGGACCAAGAGACCCAGTACTTC. Translation gives CASGGDQETQYF. The rearrangement joins TRBV9 to TRBJ2-5, with 7 bases lining up with TRBD2. Germline V CDR1 and CDR2: SGDLS, YYNGEE. V dropped 7 bases and J dropped 0; count of bases not matched to a gene: 0. The CDR3 is made up of 12 amino acids.